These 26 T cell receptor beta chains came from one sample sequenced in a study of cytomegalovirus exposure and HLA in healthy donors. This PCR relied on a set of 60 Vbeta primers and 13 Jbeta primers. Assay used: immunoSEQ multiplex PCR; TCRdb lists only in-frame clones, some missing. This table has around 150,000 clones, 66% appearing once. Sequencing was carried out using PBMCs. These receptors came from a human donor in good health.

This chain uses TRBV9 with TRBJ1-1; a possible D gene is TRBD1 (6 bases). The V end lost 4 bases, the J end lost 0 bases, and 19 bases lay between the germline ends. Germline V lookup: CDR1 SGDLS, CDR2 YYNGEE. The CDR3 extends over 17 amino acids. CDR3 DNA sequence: TGTGCCAGCAGCACGGACGTTGGGGGCCCTCTGAACACTGAAGCTTTCTTT. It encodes CASSTDVGGPLNTEAFF.

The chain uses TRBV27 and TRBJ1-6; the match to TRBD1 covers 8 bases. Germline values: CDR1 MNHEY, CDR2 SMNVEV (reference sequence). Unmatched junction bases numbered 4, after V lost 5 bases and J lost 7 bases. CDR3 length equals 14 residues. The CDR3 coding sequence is TGTGCCAGCAGTCCCCGACAGGGGAATTCACCCCTCCACTTT. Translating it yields CASSPRQGNSPLHF.

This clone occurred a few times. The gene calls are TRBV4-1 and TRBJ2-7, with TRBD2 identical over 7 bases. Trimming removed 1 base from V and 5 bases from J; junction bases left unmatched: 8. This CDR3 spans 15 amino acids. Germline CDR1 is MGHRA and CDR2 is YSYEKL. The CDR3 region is CASSQGGLGGHEQYF. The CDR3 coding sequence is TGCGCCAGCAGCCAAGGCGGACTAGGCGGGCACGAGCAGTACTTC.

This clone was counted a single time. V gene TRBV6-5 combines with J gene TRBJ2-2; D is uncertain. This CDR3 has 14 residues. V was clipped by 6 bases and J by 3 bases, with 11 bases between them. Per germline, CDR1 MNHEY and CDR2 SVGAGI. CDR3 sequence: CASSASRDTGELFF. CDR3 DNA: TGTGCCAGCAGCGCGTCGAGAGACACCGGGGAGCTGTTTTTT.

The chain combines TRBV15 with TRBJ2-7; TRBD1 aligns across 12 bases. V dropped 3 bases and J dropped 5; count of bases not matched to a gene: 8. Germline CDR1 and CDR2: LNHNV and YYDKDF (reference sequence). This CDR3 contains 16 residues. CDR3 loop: CATSRWGTGGSHEQYF. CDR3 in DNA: TGTGCCACCAGCAGGTGGGGGACAGGGGGCTCTCACGAGCAGTACTTC.

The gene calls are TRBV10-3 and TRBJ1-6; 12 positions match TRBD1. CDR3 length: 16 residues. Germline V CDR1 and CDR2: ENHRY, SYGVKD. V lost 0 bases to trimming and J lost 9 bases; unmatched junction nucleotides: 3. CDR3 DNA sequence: TGTGCCATCAGTGAGTCGAGGGACAGGGGGCTTTCACCCCTCCACTTT. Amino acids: CAISESRDRGLSPLHF.

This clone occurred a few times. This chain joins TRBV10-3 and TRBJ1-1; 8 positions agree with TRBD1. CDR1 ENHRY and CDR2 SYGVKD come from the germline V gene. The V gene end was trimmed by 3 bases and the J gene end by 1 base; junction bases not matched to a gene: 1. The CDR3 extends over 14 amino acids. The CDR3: CAISDRGRNTEAFF. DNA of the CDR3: TGTGCCATCAGTGACAGGGGGCGGAACACTGAAGCTTTCTTT.

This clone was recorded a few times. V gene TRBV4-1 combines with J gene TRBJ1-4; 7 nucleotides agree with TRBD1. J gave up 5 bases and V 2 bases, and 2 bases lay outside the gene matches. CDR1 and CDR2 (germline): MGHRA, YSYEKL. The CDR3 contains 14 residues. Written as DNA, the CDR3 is TGCGCCAGCAGCCAACCGACAGGGAATGAAAAACTGTTTTTT. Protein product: CASSQPTGNEKLFF.

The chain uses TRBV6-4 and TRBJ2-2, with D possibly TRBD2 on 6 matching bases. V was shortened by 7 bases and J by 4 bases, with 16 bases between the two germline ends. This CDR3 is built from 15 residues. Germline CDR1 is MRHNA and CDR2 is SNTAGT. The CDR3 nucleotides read TGTGCCAGCATGGCGGGAAGCGGGCCCACCGGGGAGCTGTTTTTT. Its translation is CASMAGSGPTGELFF.

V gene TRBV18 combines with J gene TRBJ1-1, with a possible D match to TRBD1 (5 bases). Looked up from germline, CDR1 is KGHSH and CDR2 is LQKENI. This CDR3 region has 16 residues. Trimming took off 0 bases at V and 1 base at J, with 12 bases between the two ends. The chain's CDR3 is CASSPPNSQGNTEAFF. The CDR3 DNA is TGTGCCAGCTCACCACCGAACAGTCAGGGGAACACTGAAGCTTTCTTT.

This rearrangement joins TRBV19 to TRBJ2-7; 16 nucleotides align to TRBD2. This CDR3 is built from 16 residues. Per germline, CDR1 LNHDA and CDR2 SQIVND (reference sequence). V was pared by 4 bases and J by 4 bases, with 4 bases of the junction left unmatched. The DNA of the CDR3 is TGTGCCAGTAGTACTGGGACTAGCGGGAGGGAGTACGAGCAGTACTTC. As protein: CASSTGTSGREYEQYF.

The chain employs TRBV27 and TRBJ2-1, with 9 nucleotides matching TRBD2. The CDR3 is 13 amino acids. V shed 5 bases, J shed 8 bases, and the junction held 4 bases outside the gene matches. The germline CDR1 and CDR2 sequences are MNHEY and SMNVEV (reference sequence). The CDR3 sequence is CASSPGLAYEQFF. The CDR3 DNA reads TGTGCCAGCAGTCCCGGACTAGCGTATGAGCAGTTCTTC.

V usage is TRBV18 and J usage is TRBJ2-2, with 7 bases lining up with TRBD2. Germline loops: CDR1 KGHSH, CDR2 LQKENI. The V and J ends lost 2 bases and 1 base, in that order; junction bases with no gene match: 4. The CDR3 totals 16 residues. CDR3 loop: CASSPIASGNTGELFF. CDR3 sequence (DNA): TGTGCCAGCTCACCAATCGCTAGCGGGAACACCGGGGAGCTGTTTTTT.

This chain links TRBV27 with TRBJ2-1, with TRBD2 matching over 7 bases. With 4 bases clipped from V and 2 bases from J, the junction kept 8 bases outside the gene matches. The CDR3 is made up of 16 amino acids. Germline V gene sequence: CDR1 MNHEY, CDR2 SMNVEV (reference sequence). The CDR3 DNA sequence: TGTGCCAGCAGTTATAAGGCGGGAGAGACCTACAATGAGCAGTTCTTC. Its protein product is CASSYKAGETYNEQFF.

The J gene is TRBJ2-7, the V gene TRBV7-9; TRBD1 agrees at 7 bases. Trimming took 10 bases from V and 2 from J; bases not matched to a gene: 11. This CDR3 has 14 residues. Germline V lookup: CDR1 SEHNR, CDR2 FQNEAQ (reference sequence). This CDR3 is CAILVGGFPYEQYF. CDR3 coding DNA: TGTGCCATCCTGGTAGGGGGCTTCCCCTACGAGCAGTACTTC.

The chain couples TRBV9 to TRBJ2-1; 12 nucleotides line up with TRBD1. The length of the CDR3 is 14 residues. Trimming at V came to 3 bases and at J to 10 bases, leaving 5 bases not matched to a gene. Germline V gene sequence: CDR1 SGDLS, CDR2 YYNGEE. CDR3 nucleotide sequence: TGTGCCAGCAGCGCGGGACAGGGGGCGGGAGAGCAGTTCTTC. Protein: CASSAGQGAGEQFF.

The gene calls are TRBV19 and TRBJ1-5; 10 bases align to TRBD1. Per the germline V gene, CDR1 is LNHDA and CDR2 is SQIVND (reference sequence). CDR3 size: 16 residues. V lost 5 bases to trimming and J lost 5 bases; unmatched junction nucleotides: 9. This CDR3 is CASSAGTGARDQPQHF. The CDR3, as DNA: TGTGCCAGTAGTGCCGGGACAGGGGCTAGAGATCAGCCCCAGCATTTT.

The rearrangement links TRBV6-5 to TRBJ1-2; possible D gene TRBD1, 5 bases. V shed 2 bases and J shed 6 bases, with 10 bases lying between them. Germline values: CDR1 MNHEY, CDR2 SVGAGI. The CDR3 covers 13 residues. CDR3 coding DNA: TGTGCCAGCAGTTACGCCTACAGGCATGGCTACACCTTC. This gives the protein CASSYAYRHGYTF.

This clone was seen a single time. The CDR3 region is CASSLNAGGYNEQFF. In nucleotides, the CDR3 is TGTGCCAGCAGCTTAAATGCGGGCGGCTACAATGAGCAGTTCTTC. The chain carries TRBV7-2 and TRBJ2-1; D may be TRBD2 (5 bases). This CDR3 has 15 residues. V lost 2 bases to trimming and J lost 3 bases, with 11 bases between them. Germline V CDR1 and CDR2: SGHTA, FQGNSA.

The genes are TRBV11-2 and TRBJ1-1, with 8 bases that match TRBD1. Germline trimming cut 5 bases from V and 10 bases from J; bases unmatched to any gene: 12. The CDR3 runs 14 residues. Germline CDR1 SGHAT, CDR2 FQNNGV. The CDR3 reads CASSPGQERVGAFF. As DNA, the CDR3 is TGTGCCAGCAGCCCGGGACAGGAACGGGTCGGAGCTTTCTTT.

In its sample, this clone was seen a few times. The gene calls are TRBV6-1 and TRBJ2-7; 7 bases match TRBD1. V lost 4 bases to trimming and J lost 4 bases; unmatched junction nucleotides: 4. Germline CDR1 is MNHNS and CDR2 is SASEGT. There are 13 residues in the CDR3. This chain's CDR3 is CASSGQTGYEQYF. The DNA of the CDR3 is TGTGCCAGCAGTGGACAGACAGGGTACGAGCAGTACTTC.

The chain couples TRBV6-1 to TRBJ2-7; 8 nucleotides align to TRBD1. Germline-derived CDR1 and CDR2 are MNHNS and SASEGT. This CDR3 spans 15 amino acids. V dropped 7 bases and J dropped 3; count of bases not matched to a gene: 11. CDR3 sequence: CASKRSGQGIYEQYF. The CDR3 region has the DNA TGTGCCAGCAAACGGTCAGGACAGGGAATCTACGAGCAGTACTTC.

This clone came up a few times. CDR3 residues: CASVPGPGNQPQHF. CDR3 sequence (DNA): TGTGCTAGTGTTCCTGGGCCAGGGAATCAGCCCCAGCATTTT. V is TRBV12-5 and J is TRBJ1-5; a possible D gene is TRBD1 (5 bases). CDR3 length: 14 residues. V lost 7 bases and J 4 bases, leaving 14 bases between the germline ends. In germline, CDR1 is LGHNT, CDR2 FRNRAP.

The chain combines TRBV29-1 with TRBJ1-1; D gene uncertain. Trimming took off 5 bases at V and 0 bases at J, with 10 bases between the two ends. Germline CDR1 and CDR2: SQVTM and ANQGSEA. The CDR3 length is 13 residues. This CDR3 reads CSVSPVLNTEAFF. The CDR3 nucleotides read TGCAGCGTTTCCCCGGTCTTGAACACTGAAGCTTTCTTT.

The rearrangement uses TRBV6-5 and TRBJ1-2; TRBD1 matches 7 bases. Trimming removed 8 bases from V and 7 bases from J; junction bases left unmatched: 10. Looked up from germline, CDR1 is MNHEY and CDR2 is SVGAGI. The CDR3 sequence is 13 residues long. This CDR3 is CASARTGLRGYTF. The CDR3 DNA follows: TGTGCCAGCGCTAGGACAGGCCTCCGTGGCTACACCTTC.

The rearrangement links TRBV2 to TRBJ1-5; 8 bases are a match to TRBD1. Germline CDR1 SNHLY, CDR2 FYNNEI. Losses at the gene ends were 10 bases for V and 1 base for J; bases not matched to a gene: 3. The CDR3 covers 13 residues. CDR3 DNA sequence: TGTGCCATACGACAGGGGAGCAATCAGCCCCAGCATTTT. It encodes CAIRQGSNQPQHF.